Listed below are T cell receptor beta chains from one sample, sequenced in a study of blood T cell dynamics during melanoma immunotherapy. Libraries were prepared by immunoSEQ multiplex PCR; TCRdb keeps only in-frame clonotypes and omits some of them. There are thousands of clones in the sample; more than 75% occur only once, and approximately 17% lies in the top ten. The specimen comprised blood, sampled from a patient treated with checkpoint blockade. Receptor source: a human donor with melanoma. CDR3s include the opening cysteine and the closing phenylalanine or tryptophan. The order of the fields is clone size, V gene, J gene, D gene, CDR3 protein, CDR3 DNA. The D gene is left open where the match is weak. The size of a clone is reported for some rows only, either as once, few or many, or as a class for expanded clones.

NA	TRBV28	TRBJ2-3	NA	CASSLSSKPTQYF	TGTGCCAGCAGTTTGTCATCCAAACCTACGCAGTATTTT
NA	TRBV2	TRBJ1-2	NA	CASSEAANYGYTF	TGTGCCAGCAGTGAAGCAGCGAACTATGGCTACACCTTC
NA	TRBV15	TRBJ2-5	NA	CATSSALAGLGETQYF	TGTGCCACCAGCAGTGCCTTGGCGGGATTGGGGGAGACCCAGTACTTC
once	TRBV19	TRBJ2-7	NA	CASSITGSYEQYF	TGTGCCAGTAGTATAACAGGGTCCTACGAGCAGTACTTC
NA	TRBV6-4	TRBJ2-1	NA	CASSDFGGSYNEQFF	TGTGCCAGCAGTGACTTCGGGGGCTCCTACAATGAGCAGTTCTTC
NA	TRBV2	TRBJ2-5	NA	CASTSSGWYQETQYF	TGTGCCAGCACTAGTAGCGGCTGGTACCAAGAGACCCAGTACTTC
NA	TRBV15	TRBJ2-5	NA	CATSRDLSSMGEAQYF	TGTGCCACCAGCAGAGATTTGAGTAGCATGGGTGAGGCCCAGTACTTC
once	TRBV19	TRBJ2-1	NA	CASRSSPQTRAFF	TGTGCCAGTAGGTCATCCCCTCAAACTCGTGCGTTCTTC
few	TRBV30	TRBJ1-5	NA	CAWSSQGGPQHF	TGTGCCTGGAGTTCCCAGGGCGGGCCCCAGCATTTT
NA	TRBV2	TRBJ2-3	NA	CASQSSATSTDTQYF	TGTGCCAGCCAATCTAGCGCTACTAGCACAGATACGCAGTATTTT
NA	TRBV4-2	TRBJ1-2	TRBD1	CASSSGTGANGYTF	TGTGCCAGCAGCTCCGGGACAGGGGCCAATGGCTACACCTTC
NA	TRBV6-5	TRBJ2-7	TRBD1	CASKPDRGLYEQYF	TGTGCCAGCAAACCCGACAGGGGGCTGTACGAGCAGTACTTC
NA	TRBV5-1	TRBJ2-3	NA	CASSLNEDTQYF	TGCGCCAGCAGCTTAAACGAAGATACGCAGTATTTT
NA	TRBV5-1	TRBJ1-2	NA	CASSLGGGAGYGYTF	TGCGCCAGCAGCTTGGGTGGGGGCGCCGGCTATGGCTACACCTTC
NA	TRBV19	TRBJ2-7	NA	CASSKSRDFSYEQYF	TGTGCCAGTAGTAAATCACGGGACTTTTCCTACGAGCAGTACTTC
NA	TRBV5-8	TRBJ2-5	NA	CASSFNNPETQYF	TGTGCCAGCAGCTTCAACAATCCAGAGACCCAGTACTTC
NA	TRBV6-4	TRBJ2-5	TRBD2	CASSRNGGETQYF	TGTGCCAGCAGCCGGAACGGGGGGGAGACCCAGTACTTC
NA	TRBV7-2	TRBJ2-1	TRBD2	CASSLNRASGRGEQFF	TGTGCCAGCAGCTTAAATAGGGCTAGCGGGAGAGGTGAGCAGTTCTTC
NA	TRBV6-1	TRBJ2-5	NA	CASSEMDSGQTQYF	TGTGCCAGCAGTGAAATGGATTCGGGTCAGACCCAGTACTTC
NA	TRBV4-1	TRBJ2-3	TRBD2	CASSQEITLAGVIDTQYF	TGCGCCAGCAGCCAAGAAATCACACTAGCGGGAGTGATAGATACGCAGTATTTT
NA	TRBV5-6	TRBJ1-5	NA	CASSIQGISNQPQHF	TGTGCCAGCAGCATACAGGGAATAAGCAATCAGCCCCAGCATTTT
NA	TRBV6-1	TRBJ1-1	NA	CASSENGLRDTEAFF	TGTGCCAGCAGTGAGAATGGTTTAAGGGACACTGAAGCTTTCTTT
NA	TRBV4-2	TRBJ2-5	NA	CASSQATGGWQETQYF	TGTGCCAGCAGCCAAGCGACGGGTGGCTGGCAAGAGACCCAGTACTTC
NA	TRBV4-3	TRBJ2-1	TRBD2	CASSPTGLAGVEQFF	TGCGCCAGCAGCCCGACAGGACTAGCGGGAGTTGAGCAGTTCTTC
NA	TRBV6-1	TRBJ1-2	NA	CASSEGSYGYTF	TGTGCCAGCAGTGAAGGGTCCTATGGCTACACCTTC
NA	TRBV2	TRBJ1-2	TRBD1	CASSPGQGVFGYTF	TGTGCCAGCAGTCCGGGACAGGGGGTTTTCGGCTACACCTTC
once	TRBV11-2	TRBJ1-2	NA	CASSLESSVYGYTF	TGTGCCAGCAGCTTAGAGTCCTCCGTCTATGGCTACACCTTC
NA	TRBV6-4	TRBJ2-1	TRBD2	CASSDSGGRAYNEQFF	TGTGCCAGCAGTGACTCTGGCGGGAGGGCCTACAATGAGCAGTTCTTC
NA	TRBV19	TRBJ2-1	TRBD1	CASSMTGLFNEQFF	TGTGCCAGTAGTATGACAGGGTTGTTCAATGAGCAGTTCTTC
NA	TRBV7-6	TRBJ2-7	TRBD2	CASSSPSGLNGEQYF	TGTGCCAGCAGCTCCCCTAGCGGGCTTAACGGCGAGCAGTACTTC
NA	TRBV28	TRBJ2-3	TRBD1	CASIPGQGAFTQYF	TGTGCCAGCATCCCGGGACAGGGGGCTTTTACGCAGTATTTT
NA	TRBV10-2	TRBJ2-7	NA	CASSDYGTLDTQQYF	TGCGCCAGCAGTGACTACGGGACACTGGACACCCAGCAGTACTTC
NA	TRBV5-1	TRBJ2-3	TRBD1	CASSSPDRTTDTQYF	TGCGCCAGCAGCTCCCCGGACAGGACCACAGATACGCAGTATTTT
NA	TRBV10-3	TRBJ2-1	TRBD2	CAILREAAQFF	TGTGCCATCCTGCGGGAGGCCGCGCAGTTCTTC
NA	TRBV6-1	TRBJ2-7	TRBD1	CASSEAAGTGGYEQYF	TGTGCCAGCAGTGAAGCGGCCGGGACAGGGGGCTACGAGCAGTACTTC
NA	TRBV4-2	TRBJ1-2	NA	CASSQVYSDSQLDYGYTF	TGTGCCAGCAGCCAAGTGTATTCGGACAGCCAGCTTGACTATGGCTACACCTTC
NA	TRBV9	TRBJ2-1	NA	CASSVEWGSEQFF	TGTGCCAGCAGCGTAGAATGGGGCAGTGAGCAGTTCTTC
NA	TRBV11-2	TRBJ1-3	NA	CASSNPGHPQNTIYF	TGTGCCAGCAGCAACCCGGGACACCCGCAAAACACCATATATTTT
NA	TRBV2	TRBJ1-6	NA	CASRAQSNSPLHF	TGTGCCAGCAGGGCACAGAGTAATTCACCCCTCCACTTT
NA	TRBV2	TRBJ2-1	NA	CASCPDAGVGYEQFF	TGTGCCAGCTGCCCGGACGCTGGGGTTGGATATGAGCAGTTCTTC
NA	TRBV30	TRBJ1-3	NA	CAWSLTEGNTIYF	TGTGCCTGGAGTCTAACGGAAGGAAACACCATATATTTT
few	TRBV19	TRBJ1-4	NA	CASRQANNEKLFF	TGTGCCAGTCGCCAGGCAAACAATGAAAAACTGTTTTTT
NA	TRBV2	TRBJ2-3	TRBD2	CARNGGNTQYF	TGTGCCAGAAACGGGGGGAATACGCAGTATTTT
once	TRBV9	TRBJ2-1	NA	CASSVVAEASSYNEQFF	TGTGCCAGCAGCGTAGTCGCGGAGGCCAGCTCCTACAATGAGCAGTTCTTC
NA	TRBV2	TRBJ2-7	TRBD1	CASSPTGAGQGTYEQYF	TGTGCCAGCAGTCCCACAGGTGCGGGACAGGGAACCTACGAGCAGTACTTC
NA	TRBV18	TRBJ2-7	NA	CASSPSAGVEQYF	TGTGCCAGCTCACCAAGTGCGGGTGTCGAGCAGTACTTC
NA	TRBV18	TRBJ1-5	NA	CASSPQGSGNQPQHF	TGTGCCAGCTCACCACAGGGGAGCGGAAACCAGCCCCAGCATTTT
NA	TRBV25-1	TRBJ1-6	NA	CASSGWQADSPLHF	TGTGCCAGCAGTGGTTGGCAGGCGGACTCACCCCTCCACTTT